This TCR beta chain was sequenced during a study of early T cells in non-severe SARS-CoV-2 infection. Study background: The chains were unpaired, and the sequenced material was bulk RNA from unsorted whole blood.

V was clipped by 4 bases and J by 5 bases, with 30 bases between them. Germline-derived CDR1 and CDR2 are DFQATT and SNEGSKA (reference sequence). This CDR3 comprises 19 residues. The study's findings and limits: The matching step, a VDJdb search, favored anti-spike CD8 responses and missed private and CD4 specificities.

This clonotype was observed a handful of times. Its antigen is not known. Individual cDNA molecules were tagged with unique molecular identifiers, the study reported. MiXCR, run by TCRdb on the 5' RACE reads, gives a single entry per CDR3 protein. This sample has some 91,000 distinct CDR3 sequences, with 15% found just once. The chain links TRBV20-1 to TRBJ2-1; perhaps TRBD2 as D (6 bases). The source material was whole blood. This sequence originates from an adult who was a healthcare worker with PCR-confirmed SARS-CoV-2 infection or an uninfected control (not recorded which). CDR3 bases: TGCAGTGCTATCGATAACACCCGGCTGGGGCTAGCGTACCACAATGAGCAGTTCTTC. Residues: CSAIDNTRLGLAYHNEQFF.